This T cell receptor beta chain is from a study of blood T cell repertoires in COVID-19. Overall study: Samples of COVID-19 (acute and convalescent) were obtained from the United States, Italy and Spain. PBMCs, B-cell-depleted T cells, or T cells were the source of the cDNA or gDNA that made up the material.

Trimming cost V 7 bases and J 0 bases, with 3 bases left between them. This CDR3 comprises 12 residues. Germline-derived CDR1 and CDR2 are ENHRY and SYGVKD. In the original workflow: It was from reference gene primer amplification that nucleated cell counts were estimated. Measured with immunoSEQ multiplex PCR; TCRdb has only the in-frame clones, and not every one. V and J calls and clone size are copied from that table; D and trimming were computed from the DNA. This table holds 250,000 to 300,000 clones, approximately 86% found once. The source material was peripheral blood. The receptor was isolated from a woman between 45 and 60 years old who had recovered from COVID-19. The J gene is TRBJ2-2, the V gene TRBV10-3; D not certain. The CDR3 bases are TGTGCCATCACTCCGAACACCGGGGAGCTGTTTTTT. Translation: CAITPNTGELFF.